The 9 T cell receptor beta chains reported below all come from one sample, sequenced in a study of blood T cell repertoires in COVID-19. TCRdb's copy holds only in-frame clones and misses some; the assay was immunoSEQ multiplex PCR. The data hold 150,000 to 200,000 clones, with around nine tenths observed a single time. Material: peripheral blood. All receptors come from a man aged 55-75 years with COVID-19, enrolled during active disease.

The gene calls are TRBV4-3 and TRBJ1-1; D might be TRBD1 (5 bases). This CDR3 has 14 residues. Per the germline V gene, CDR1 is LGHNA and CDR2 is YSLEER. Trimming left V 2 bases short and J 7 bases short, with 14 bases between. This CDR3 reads CASSQTGGVGEAFF. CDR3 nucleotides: TGCGCCAGCAGCCAAACCGGGGGGGTCGGTGAAGCTTTCTTT.

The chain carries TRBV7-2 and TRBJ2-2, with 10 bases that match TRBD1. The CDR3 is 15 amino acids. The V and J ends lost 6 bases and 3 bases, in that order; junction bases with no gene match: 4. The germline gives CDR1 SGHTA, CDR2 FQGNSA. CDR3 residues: CASSRQGADTGELFF. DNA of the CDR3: TGTGCCAGCAGTCGACAGGGGGCCGACACCGGGGAGCTGTTTTTT.

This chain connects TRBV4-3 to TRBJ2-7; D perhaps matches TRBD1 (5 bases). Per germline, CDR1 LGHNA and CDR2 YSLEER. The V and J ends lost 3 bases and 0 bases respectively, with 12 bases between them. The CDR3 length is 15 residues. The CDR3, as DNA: TGCGCCAGCAGCCACAGACGACAGAGCTCCTACGAGCAGTACTTC. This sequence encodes CASSHRRQSSYEQYF.

This chain's CDR3 is CASSRKGFSTNTEAFF. The CDR3 DNA reads as TGTGCCAGCAGCCGGAAGGGGTTCTCTACGAACACTGAAGCTTTCTTT. The chain has TRBV11-1 and TRBJ1-1, with a weak D call TRBD1 (5 bases). V lost 5 bases and J lost 1, with 17 bases in between. The CDR3 covers 16 residues. Germline CDR1 and CDR2: SGHAT and FQDESV (reference sequence).

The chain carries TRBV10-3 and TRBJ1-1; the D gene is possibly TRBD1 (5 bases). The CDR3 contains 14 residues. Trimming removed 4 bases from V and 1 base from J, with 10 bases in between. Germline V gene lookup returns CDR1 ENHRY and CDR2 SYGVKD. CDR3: CAISGGGTNTEAFF. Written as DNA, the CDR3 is TGTGCCATCAGTGGAGGAGGGACGAACACTGAAGCTTTCTTT.

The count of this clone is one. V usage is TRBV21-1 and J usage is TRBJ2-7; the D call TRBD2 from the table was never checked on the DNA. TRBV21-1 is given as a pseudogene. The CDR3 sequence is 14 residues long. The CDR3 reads CASSKQKDLCEQYF. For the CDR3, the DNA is TGTGCCAGCAGCAAACAGAAGGACTTATGTGAGCAGTACTTC.

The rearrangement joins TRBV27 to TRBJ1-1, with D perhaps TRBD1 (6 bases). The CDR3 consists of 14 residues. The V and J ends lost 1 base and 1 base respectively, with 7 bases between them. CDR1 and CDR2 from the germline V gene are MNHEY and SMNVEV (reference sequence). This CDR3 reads CASSLWGQNTEAFF. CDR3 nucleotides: TGTGCCAGCAGTTTATGGGGACAGAACACTGAAGCTTTCTTT.

As DNA, the CDR3 is TGTGCCAGCAGCTTAGCGCGCGGACAGGCCTATGGCTACACCTTC. Translated, it gives CASSLARGQAYGYTF. This chain connects TRBV7-9 to TRBJ1-2, with 7 bases identical to TRBD1. Trimming cost V 0 bases and J 4 bases; bases outside gene matches: 5. There are 15 residues in the CDR3. Germline CDR1 and CDR2: SEHNR and FQNEAQ (reference sequence).

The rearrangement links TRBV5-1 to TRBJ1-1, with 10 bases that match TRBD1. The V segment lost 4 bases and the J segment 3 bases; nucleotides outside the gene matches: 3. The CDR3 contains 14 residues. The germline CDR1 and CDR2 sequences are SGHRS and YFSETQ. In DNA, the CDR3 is TGCGCCAGCAGCCAGGGACAGGGGCACACTGAAGCTTTCTTT. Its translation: CASSQGQGHTEAFF.